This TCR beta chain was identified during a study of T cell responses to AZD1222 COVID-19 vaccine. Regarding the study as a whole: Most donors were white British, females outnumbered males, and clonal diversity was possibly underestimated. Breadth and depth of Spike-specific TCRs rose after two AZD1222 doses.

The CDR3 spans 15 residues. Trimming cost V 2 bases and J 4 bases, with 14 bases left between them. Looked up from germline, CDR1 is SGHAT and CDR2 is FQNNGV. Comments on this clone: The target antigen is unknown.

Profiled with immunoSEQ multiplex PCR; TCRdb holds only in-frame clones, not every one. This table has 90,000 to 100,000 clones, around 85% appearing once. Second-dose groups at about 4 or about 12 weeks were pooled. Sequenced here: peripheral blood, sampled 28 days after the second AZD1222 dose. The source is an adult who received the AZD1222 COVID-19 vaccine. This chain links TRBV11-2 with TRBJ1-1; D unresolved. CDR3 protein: CASSLYGRASTEAFF. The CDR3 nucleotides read TGTGCCAGCAGCTTATATGGGCGTGCGAGCACTGAAGCTTTCTTT.